What follows are 19 T cell receptor beta chains derived from one specimen sequenced in a study of OX40 agonist ivuxolimab in advanced cancers. Profiled with immunoSEQ multiplex PCR; TCRdb holds only in-frame clones, not every one. The sample has about 64,000 clones, approximately 82% seen once. The material was CD4+ or CD8+ T cells sorted from blood, obtained in a trial of the OX40 agonist ivuxolimab. These receptors all come from an adult with an advanced solid tumor such as melanoma, head and neck, liver or kidney cancer.

The CDR3 DNA reads as TGTGCCAGCTCGTTGGAGGGAACGAACACTGAAGCTTTCTTT. Translated: CASSLEGTNTEAFF. The chain has TRBV18 and TRBJ1-1, with unresolved D. The CDR3 extends over 14 amino acids. The V gene lost 6 bases and the J gene lost 1 base, with 12 bases spanning the gap. Germline V gene lookup returns CDR1 KGHSH and CDR2 LQKENI.

As DNA, the CDR3 is TGTGCCAGCAGTCCCGAAGGGGCCCACTACGAGCAGTACTTC. Translated, it gives CASSPEGAHYEQYF. The rearrangement uses TRBV7-3 and TRBJ2-5; D perhaps matches TRBD1 (5 bases). The tail of the sequence fits TRBJ2-7 better, so the J call may be wrong. The germline V gene has CDR1 SGHTA and CDR2 FQGTGA. The CDR3 is 14 amino acids.

This chain links TRBV29-1 with TRBJ2-6, with 8 bases identical to TRBD1. Germline V gene data show CDR1 as SQVTM and CDR2 as ANQGSEA. The CDR3 has 18 residues. V lost 3 bases to trimming and J lost 0 bases; unmatched junction nucleotides: 10. The DNA of the CDR3 is TGCAGCGTTGAGATGCGGGACAGGTTTTTCTCTGGGGCCAACGTCCTGACTTTC. It yields the protein CSVEMRDRFFSGANVLTF.

This clone was counted only a few times. This rearrangement joins TRBV6-1 to TRBJ2-3; TRBD2 aligns across 13 bases. CDR3 length: 15 amino acids. Germline-derived CDR1 and CDR2 are MNHNS and SASEGT. The junction had 5 bases not matched to a gene; V was cut back by 6 bases and J by 5 bases. The CDR3 bases are TGTGCCAGCAGCCCCGGGACTAGCGGGAAAGATACGCAGTATTTT. Translating it yields CASSPGTSGKDTQYF.

The chain uses TRBV4-1 and TRBJ1-5, with D unresolved. The germline CDR1 and CDR2 sequences are MGHRA and YSYEKL. The CDR3 runs to 19 residues. Between the trimmed V and J ends, which lost 4 bases and 2 bases, there was a span of 24 bases. For the CDR3, the DNA is TGCGCCAGCAGCCCATCCCTACAAGATAGGTGGGCGGGCAATCAGCCCCAGCATTTT. Its protein is CASSPSLQDRWAGNQPQHF.

The chain recombines TRBV4-1 with TRBJ1-1; 11 nucleotides line up with TRBD1. Trimming at V came to 2 bases and at J to 4 bases, leaving 3 bases not matched to a gene. This CDR3 is 15 amino acids long. CDR1 is MGHRA, CDR2 YSYEKL, per germline. The CDR3 protein is CASSQRTGGGTEAFF. CDR3 coding DNA: TGCGCCAGCAGCCAAAGGACAGGGGGCGGCACTGAAGCTTTCTTT.

CDR3: CASSLNGDSRGEKLFF. As DNA, the CDR3 is TGTGCCAGCAGCTTGAATGGAGATTCCAGGGGAGAAAAACTGTTTTTT. J is TRBJ1-4 and V is TRBV5-5; possible D gene TRBD1, 6 bases. Trimming stripped 1 base from V and 8 bases from J, with 18 bases between. This CDR3 region has 16 residues. Germline V gives CDR1 SGHKS, CDR2 YYEKEE (reference sequence).

This clone rates as medium-sized. The chain couples TRBV19 to TRBJ2-2; D is ambiguous. Per the germline V gene, CDR1 is LNHDA and CDR2 is SQIVND (reference sequence). There are 16 residues in the CDR3. V was pared by 6 bases and J by 0 bases, with 14 bases between. This chain's CDR3 is CASSLPFSTNTGELFF. CDR3 bases: TGTGCCAGTAGCCTTCCATTTTCGACGAACACCGGGGAGCTGTTTTTT.

The chain combines TRBV30 with TRBJ1-1; no clear D. Germline lookup yields CDR1 GTSNPN and CDR2 SVGIG (reference sequence). Trimming removed 0 bases at V and 3 bases at J, with 8 bases between. The CDR3 length is 13 residues. In DNA form, the CDR3 reads TGTGCCTGGAGTGTAGGGCGGGACACTGAAGCTTTCTTT. It encodes CAWSVGRDTEAFF. Together with reference TRBV30 and TRBJ1-1, the CDR3 gives the full variable domain: SQTIHQWPATLVQPVGSPLSLECTVEGTSNPNLYWYRQAAGRGLQLLFYSVGIGQISSEVPQNLSASRPQDRQFILSSKKLLLSDSGFYLCAWSVGRDTEAFFGQGTRLTVV.

The chain carries TRBV7-2 and TRBJ2-7; 10 bases line up with TRBD1. V lost 5 bases to trimming and J lost 7 bases; unmatched junction nucleotides: 8. This CDR3 is 14 amino acids long. Germline assignment: CDR1 SGHTA and CDR2 FQGNSA. The CDR3 loop is CASSRGQGVWEQYF. The CDR3, as DNA: TGTGCCAGCAGCCGCGGACAGGGGGTTTGGGAGCAGTACTTC.

The CDR3 nucleotides are TGTGCAAGTCGCCCAGAGACGGATCAGGGCACAGATACGCAGTATTTT. Residues: CASRPETDQGTDTQYF. V usage is TRBV12-2 and J usage is TRBJ2-3; whether TRBD1, the table's D call, matches the DNA was not checked. TRBV12-2 is listed as a pseudogene. The CDR3 is 16 amino acids.

The V gene is TRBV6-5, the J gene TRBJ1-2; the D gene is possibly TRBD1 (5 bases). CDR1 is MNHEY, CDR2 SVGAGI, per germline. The length of the CDR3 is 12 residues. V was shortened by 4 bases and J by 8 bases, with 11 bases between the two germline ends. This CDR3 is CASSSRAGGYTF. The CDR3 DNA follows: TGTGCCAGCAGTTCCAGGGCTGGGGGCTACACCTTC.

The chain employs TRBV6-5 and TRBJ2-7; D not resolved. Germline V lookup: CDR1 MNHEY, CDR2 SVGAGI. V was pared by 6 bases and J by 1 base, with 7 bases between. The CDR3 consists of 12 residues. Written as DNA, the CDR3 is TGTGCCAGCAGAGCCGAGTCCTACGAGCAGTACTTC. This sequence encodes CASRAESYEQYF.

This clone was seen a handful of times. This chain links TRBV6-6 with TRBJ1-1, with 8 bases fitting TRBD1. Looked up from germline, CDR1 is MNHNY and CDR2 is SVGAGI (reference sequence). The J segment lost 5 bases and the V segment lost 0 bases, leaving 5 bases of the junction unmatched. The CDR3 sequence is 15 residues long. The CDR3 DNA reads TGTGCCAGCAGTTACTCTGGACAGGGAAAGACTGAAGCTTTCTTT. It encodes CASSYSGQGKTEAFF.

The chain combines TRBV7-2 with TRBJ1-1; a weak D match, TRBD1 (6 bases). Per the germline V gene, CDR1 is SGHTA and CDR2 is FQGNSA. The CDR3 runs 13 residues. V lost 5 bases, J lost 1 base, and 8 bases lay in between. This CDR3 reads CASSMDRNTEAFF. CDR3 DNA: TGTGCCAGCAGCATGGACAGGAACACTGAAGCTTTCTTT.

V gene TRBV6-5 combines with J gene TRBJ1-1, with D possibly TRBD1 on 5 matching bases. The V and J ends lost 6 bases and 3 bases respectively, with 11 bases between them. The CDR3 is 13 amino acids. Per the germline V gene, CDR1 is MNHEY and CDR2 is SVGAGI. CDR3 amino acids: CASRQTDHTEAFF. The CDR3 region has the DNA TGTGCCAGCAGGCAGACAGATCACACTGAAGCTTTCTTT.

This clone was recorded once. The chain uses TRBV19 and TRBJ1-2; a weak D match, TRBD1 (5 bases). Germline loops: CDR1 LNHDA, CDR2 SQIVND (reference sequence). The CDR3 extends over 16 amino acids. V was pared by 3 bases and J by 7 bases, with 21 bases between. CDR3 amino acids: CASSIPSVGTGGGYTF. CDR3 nucleotide sequence: TGTGCCAGTAGTATCCCCTCCGTGGGCACGGGGGGTGGCTACACCTTC.

This clone was picked up one time. This sample also contains other DNA sequences that code for the same CDR3. The chain is built from TRBV6-5 and TRBJ2-7; possible D gene TRBD1, 5 bases. Germline CDR1 MNHEY, CDR2 SVGAGI. CDR3 length equals 12 residues. V dropped 6 bases and J dropped 3 bases, with 9 bases sitting between them. CDR3 DNA: TGTGCCAGCAGCTCCGACAGCTACGAGCAGTACTTC. Amino acids: CASSSDSYEQYF.

This clone showed up just once. The chain joins TRBV27 to TRBJ1-4; 9 bases map to TRBD1. CDR1 is MNHEY and CDR2 is SMNVEV in the germline V gene (reference sequence). The CDR3 totals 15 residues. J was trimmed by 8 bases and V by 4 bases; bases with no gene match: 8. CDR3: CASSSTRQGVEKLFF. The CDR3 nucleotides read TGTGCCAGCAGTTCGACTCGACAGGGGGTGGAAAAACTGTTTTTT.